This passage covers 8 T cell receptor beta chains from one sample sequenced in a study of shared clonotypes between healthy human individuals. Sequencing used immunoSEQ multiplex PCR; TCRdb keeps in-frame clones, though not all of them. The sample consists of 500,000 to 650,000 clones, roughly four fifths of them appearing once. Sample: PBMCs. The receptor set was obtained from a woman aged 35 to 49 in good health. Some clones in this sample may be carry-over from other donors' samples.

The rearrangement uses TRBV28 and TRBJ1-5; 10 nucleotides match TRBD1. Germline values: CDR1 MDHEN, CDR2 SYDVKM. Trimming at V came to 8 bases and at J to 5 bases, leaving 6 bases not matched to a gene. The CDR3 runs 14 residues. The CDR3 nucleotides are TGTGCCAGCGACGACAGGGGGCTGGATCAGCCCCAGCATTTT. Its protein is CASDDRGLDQPQHF.

The V gene is TRBV5-4, the J gene TRBJ2-3; D perhaps matches TRBD2 (5 bases). Trimming stripped 4 bases from V and 0 bases from J, with 15 bases between. Per germline, CDR1 SGHNT and CDR2 YYREEE (reference sequence). The CDR3 has 16 residues. CDR3 sequence: CASSRYGDYSTDTQYF. The CDR3 bases are TGTGCCAGCAGCCGGTACGGGGATTATAGCACAGATACGCAGTATTTT.

CDR3 coding DNA: TGTGCCAGCTCACCACCGTTGGCGGGAGGGCGAGGTACGCAGTATTTT. Translating it yields CASSPPLAGGRGTQYF. The chain combines TRBV18 with TRBJ2-3, with TRBD2 identical over 9 bases. Germline V CDR1 and CDR2: KGHSH, LQKENI. The trim removed 0 bases at V and 8 bases at J, leaving 9 bases unmatched. This CDR3 is built from 16 residues. Full variable domain (remainder filled in from reference TRBV18 and TRBJ2-3): NAGVMQNPRHLVRRRGQEARLRCSPMKGHSHVYWYRQLPEEGLKFMVYLQKENIIDESGMPKERFSAEFPKEGPSILRIQQVVRGDSAAYFCASSPPLAGGRGTQYFGPGTRLTVL.

In this sample, this clone turned up once. The chain joins TRBV6-6 to TRBJ1-2; D possibly corresponds to TRBD1 (6 bases). This CDR3 is built from 13 residues. Germline-derived CDR1 and CDR2 are MNHNY and SVGAGI (reference sequence). The V and J ends lost 5 bases and 8 bases respectively, with 15 bases between them. The CDR3 sequence is CASSQQGILGYTF. CDR3 DNA: TGTGCCAGCAGTCAACAGGGTATTTTGGGCTACACCTTC.

The CDR3: CASSPLVVNEQFF. The CDR3 DNA is TGTGCCAGCAGCCCCCTCGTGGTCAATGAGCAGTTCTTC. The rearrangement joins TRBV7-8 to TRBJ2-1, with D hard to call. CDR1 and CDR2 (germline): SGHVS, FQNEAQ. Trimming left V 5 bases short and J 6 bases short, with 11 bases between. This CDR3 is 13 amino acids long.

The chain has TRBV18 and TRBJ2-7; TRBD1 matches 8 bases. V shed 3 bases and J 2 bases; nucleotides not matched to a gene: 6. The CDR3 is 15 amino acids. Germline lookup yields CDR1 KGHSH and CDR2 LQKENI. The CDR3 DNA is TGTGCCAGCTCACCGACAACGGGACAGGCCTACGAGCAGTACTTC. It is translated as CASSPTTGQAYEQYF.

V usage is TRBV15 and J usage is TRBJ2-1; D is possibly TRBD1 or TRBD2 (5 bases each). V was trimmed by 0 bases and J by 0 bases, leaving 9 bases between them. The CDR3 extends over 16 amino acids. CDR1 is LNHNV and CDR2 is YYDKDF in the germline V gene (reference sequence). The DNA of the CDR3 is TGTGCCACCAGCAGAGATAAGGGGAGCTCCTACAATGAGCAGTTCTTC. It codes for CATSRDKGSSYNEQFF.

This clone appeared a few times. This chain connects TRBV6-4 to TRBJ2-3; 8 bases fit TRBD2. From germline, CDR1 is MRHNA and CDR2 SNTAGT. V dropped 2 bases and J dropped 3; count of bases not matched to a gene: 4. This CDR3 is 15 amino acids long. CDR3 DNA sequence: TGTGCCAGCAGTGACGGGACTAGTCAAACAGATACGCAGTATTTT. Translation gives CASSDGTSQTDTQYF.